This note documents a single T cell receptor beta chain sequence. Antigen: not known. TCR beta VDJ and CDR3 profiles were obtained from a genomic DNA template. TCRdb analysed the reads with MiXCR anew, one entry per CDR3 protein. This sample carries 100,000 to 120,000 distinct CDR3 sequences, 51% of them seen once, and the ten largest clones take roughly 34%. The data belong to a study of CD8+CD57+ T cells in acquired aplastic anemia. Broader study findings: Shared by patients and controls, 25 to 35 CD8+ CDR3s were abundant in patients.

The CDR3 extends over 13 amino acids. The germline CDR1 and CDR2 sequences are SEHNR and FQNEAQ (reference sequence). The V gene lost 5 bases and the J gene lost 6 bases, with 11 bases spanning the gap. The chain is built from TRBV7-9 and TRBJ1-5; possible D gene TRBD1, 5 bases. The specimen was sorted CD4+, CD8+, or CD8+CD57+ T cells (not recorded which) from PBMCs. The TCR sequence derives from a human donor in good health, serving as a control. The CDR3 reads CASSTNQGQPQHF. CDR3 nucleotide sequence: TGTGCCAGCAGCACCAATCAGGGTCAGCCCCAGCATTTT.